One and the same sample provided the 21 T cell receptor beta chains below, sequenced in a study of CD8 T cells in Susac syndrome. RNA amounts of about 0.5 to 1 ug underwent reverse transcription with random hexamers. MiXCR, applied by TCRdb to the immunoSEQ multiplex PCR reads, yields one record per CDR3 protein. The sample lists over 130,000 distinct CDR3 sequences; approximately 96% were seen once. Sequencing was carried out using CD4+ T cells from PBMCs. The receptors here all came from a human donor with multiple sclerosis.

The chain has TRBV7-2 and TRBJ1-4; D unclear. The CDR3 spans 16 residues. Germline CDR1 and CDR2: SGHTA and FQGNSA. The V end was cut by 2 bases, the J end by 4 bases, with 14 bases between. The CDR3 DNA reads TGTGCCAGCAGCTTAAGGGAAAGGGCTGGTAATGAAAAACTGTTTTTT. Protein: CASSLRERAGNEKLFF.

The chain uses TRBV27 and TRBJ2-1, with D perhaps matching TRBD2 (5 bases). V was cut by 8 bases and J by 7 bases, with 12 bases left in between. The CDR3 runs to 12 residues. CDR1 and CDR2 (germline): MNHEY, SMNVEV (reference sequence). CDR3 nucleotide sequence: TGTGCCAGCGGCGTAAGAGGGAATGAGCAGTTCTTC. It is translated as CASGVRGNEQFF.

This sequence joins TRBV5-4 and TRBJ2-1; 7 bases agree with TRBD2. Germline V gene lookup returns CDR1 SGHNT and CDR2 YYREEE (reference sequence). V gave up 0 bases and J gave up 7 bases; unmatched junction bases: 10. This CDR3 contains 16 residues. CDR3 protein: CASSLDGGGRGNEQFF. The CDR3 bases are TGTGCCAGCAGCTTGGATGGCGGGGGACGTGGGAATGAGCAGTTCTTC.

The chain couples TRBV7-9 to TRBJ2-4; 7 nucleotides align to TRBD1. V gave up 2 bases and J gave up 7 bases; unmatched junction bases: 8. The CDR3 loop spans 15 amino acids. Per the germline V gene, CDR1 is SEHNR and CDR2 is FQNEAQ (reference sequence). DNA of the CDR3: TGTGCCAGCAGCTTACCTACCACGACAGGGAACATTCAGTACTTC. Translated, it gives CASSLPTTTGNIQYF.

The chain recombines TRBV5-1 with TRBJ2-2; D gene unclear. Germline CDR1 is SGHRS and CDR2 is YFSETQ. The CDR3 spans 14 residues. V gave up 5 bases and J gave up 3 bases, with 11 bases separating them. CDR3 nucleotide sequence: TGCGCCAGCAGTATTGGGCAGGACACCGGGGAGCTGTTTTTT. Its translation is CASSIGQDTGELFF. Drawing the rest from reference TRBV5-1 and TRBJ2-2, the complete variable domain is KAGVTQTPRYLIKTRGQQVTLSCSPISGHRSVSWYQQTPGQGLQFLFEYFSETQRNKGNFPGRFSGRQFSNSRSEMNVSTLELGDSALYLCASSIGQDTGELFFGEGSRLTVL.

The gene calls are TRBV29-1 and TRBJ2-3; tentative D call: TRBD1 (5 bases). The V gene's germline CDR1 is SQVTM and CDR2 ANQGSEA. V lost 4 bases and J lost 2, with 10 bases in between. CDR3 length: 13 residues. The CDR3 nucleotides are TGCAGCGTTGTACAGGTACTCACAGATACGCAGTATTTT. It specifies CSVVQVLTDTQYF.

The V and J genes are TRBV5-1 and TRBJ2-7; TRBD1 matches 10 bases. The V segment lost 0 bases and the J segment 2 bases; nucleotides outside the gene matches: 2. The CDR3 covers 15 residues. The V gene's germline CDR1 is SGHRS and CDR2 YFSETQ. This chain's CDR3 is CASSLGDRGTYEQYF. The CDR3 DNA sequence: TGCGCCAGCAGCTTGGGGGACAGGGGAACCTACGAGCAGTACTTC.

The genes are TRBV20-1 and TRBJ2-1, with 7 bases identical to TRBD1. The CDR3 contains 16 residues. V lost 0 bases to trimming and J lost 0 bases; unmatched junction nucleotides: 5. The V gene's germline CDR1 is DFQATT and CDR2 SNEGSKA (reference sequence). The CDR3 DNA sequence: TGCAGTGCTAGAGATTCAAGGGACAGCTCCTACAATGAGCAGTTCTTC. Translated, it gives CSARDSRDSSYNEQFF.

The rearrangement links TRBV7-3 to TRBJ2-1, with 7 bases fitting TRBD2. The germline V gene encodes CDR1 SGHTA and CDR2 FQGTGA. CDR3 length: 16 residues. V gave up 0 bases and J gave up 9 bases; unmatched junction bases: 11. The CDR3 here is CASSLTPAGVVAEQFF. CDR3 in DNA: TGTGCCAGCAGCTTAACCCCTGCGGGGGTCGTTGCTGAGCAGTTCTTC.

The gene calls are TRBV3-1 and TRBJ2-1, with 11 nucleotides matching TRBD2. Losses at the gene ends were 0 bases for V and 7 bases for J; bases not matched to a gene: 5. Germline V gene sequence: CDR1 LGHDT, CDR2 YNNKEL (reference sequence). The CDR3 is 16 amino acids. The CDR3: CASSQEGRLAGNEQFF. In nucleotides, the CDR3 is TGTGCCAGCAGCCAAGAAGGTCGACTAGCGGGAAATGAGCAGTTCTTC.

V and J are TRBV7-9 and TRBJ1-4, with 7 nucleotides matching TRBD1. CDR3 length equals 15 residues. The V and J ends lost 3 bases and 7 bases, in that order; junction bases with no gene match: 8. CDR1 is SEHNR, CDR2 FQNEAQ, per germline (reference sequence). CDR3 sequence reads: CASSLTGRGIEKLFF. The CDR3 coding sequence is TGTGCCAGCAGCTTGACAGGGAGAGGAATTGAAAAACTGTTTTTT.

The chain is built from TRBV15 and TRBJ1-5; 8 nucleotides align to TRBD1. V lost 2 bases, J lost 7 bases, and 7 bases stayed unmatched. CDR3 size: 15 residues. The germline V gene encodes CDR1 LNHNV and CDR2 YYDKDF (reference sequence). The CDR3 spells CATSRPDRDRQPQHF. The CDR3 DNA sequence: TGTGCCACCAGCAGACCGGACAGGGATCGACAGCCCCAGCATTTT.

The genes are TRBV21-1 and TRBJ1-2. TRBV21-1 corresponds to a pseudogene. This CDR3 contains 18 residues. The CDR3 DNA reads TGTGCCAGCAGCCAGCGGAGTGGGGGACTATCGGAGTACTATGGCTACACCTTC. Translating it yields CASSQRSGGLSEYYGYTF.

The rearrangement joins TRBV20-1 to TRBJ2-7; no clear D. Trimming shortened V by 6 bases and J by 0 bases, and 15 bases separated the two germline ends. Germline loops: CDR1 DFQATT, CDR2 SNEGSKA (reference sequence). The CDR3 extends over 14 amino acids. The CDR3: CSAKTRVSSYEQYF. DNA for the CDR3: TGCAGTGCGAAGACCCGGGTTAGCTCCTACGAGCAGTACTTC.

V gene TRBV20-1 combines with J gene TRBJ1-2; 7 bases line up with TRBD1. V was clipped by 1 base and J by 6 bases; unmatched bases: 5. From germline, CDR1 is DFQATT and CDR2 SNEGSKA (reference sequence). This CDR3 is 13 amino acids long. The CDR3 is CSARVRQGDGYTF. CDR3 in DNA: TGCAGTGCTAGAGTGAGGCAGGGGGATGGCTACACCTTC.

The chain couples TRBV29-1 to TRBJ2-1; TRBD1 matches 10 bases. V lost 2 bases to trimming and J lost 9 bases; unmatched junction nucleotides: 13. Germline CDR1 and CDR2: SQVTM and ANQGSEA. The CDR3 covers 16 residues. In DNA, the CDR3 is TGCAGCGTTGAAAAAGGCGGGACAGGGGTTCTTAGTGAGCAGTTCTTC. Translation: CSVEKGGTGVLSEQFF.

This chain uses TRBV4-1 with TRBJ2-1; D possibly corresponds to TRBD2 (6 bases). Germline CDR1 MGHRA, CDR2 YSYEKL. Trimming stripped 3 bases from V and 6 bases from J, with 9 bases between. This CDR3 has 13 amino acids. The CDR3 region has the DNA TGCGCCAGCAGCCACCGGGACTCCAATGAGCAGTTCTTC. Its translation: CASSHRDSNEQFF.

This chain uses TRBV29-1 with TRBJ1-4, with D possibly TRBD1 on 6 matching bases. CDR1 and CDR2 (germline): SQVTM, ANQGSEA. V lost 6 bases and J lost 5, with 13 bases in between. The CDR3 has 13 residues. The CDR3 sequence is CSVGGRLNEKLFF. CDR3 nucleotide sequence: TGCAGCGTGGGGGGCAGACTAAATGAAAAACTGTTTTTT.

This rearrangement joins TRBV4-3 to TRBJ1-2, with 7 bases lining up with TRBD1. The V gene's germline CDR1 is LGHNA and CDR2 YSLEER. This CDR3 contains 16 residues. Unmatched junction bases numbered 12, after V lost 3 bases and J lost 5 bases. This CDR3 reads CASSQDFTGALYGYTF. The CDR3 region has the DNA TGCGCCAGCAGCCAGGATTTCACAGGGGCCCTATATGGCTACACCTTC.

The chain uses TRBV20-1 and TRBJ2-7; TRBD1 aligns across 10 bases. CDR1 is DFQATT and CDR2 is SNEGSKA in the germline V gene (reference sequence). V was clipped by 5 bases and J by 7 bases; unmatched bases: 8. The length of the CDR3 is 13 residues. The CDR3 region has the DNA TGCAGTGCTCCGTTCGACAGGGGGCTTGAGCAGTACTTC. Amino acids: CSAPFDRGLEQYF.

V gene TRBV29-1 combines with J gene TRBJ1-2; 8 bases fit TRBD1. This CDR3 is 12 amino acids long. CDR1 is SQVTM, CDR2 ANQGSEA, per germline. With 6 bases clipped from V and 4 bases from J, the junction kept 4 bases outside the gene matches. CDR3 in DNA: TGCAGCGTGAGGGGGACAGGCTATGGCTACACCTTC. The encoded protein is CSVRGTGYGYTF.